This T cell receptor beta chain was identified during a study of identical twins (dated by TCRdb to the mid-2010s). Notes on the research overall: The study deep-sequenced TCR alpha and beta repertoires from monozygotic twins, unrelated adults of various ages and cord blood to test whether fetal clonotypes persist. To rule out contamination, the twin experiments were replicated at different times with different library preparation protocols.

Libraries were made using 5' RACE. This sample was sequenced with an Illumina HiSeq 2000. A universal primer binding site was introduced by template switching, and a unique molecular identifier was present in the final cDNA, enabling accurate counting of TCR cDNA molecules. Specific primers in the conserved constant-segment region were used to synthesize first-strand cDNA for the TCR alpha and beta chains. Each cDNA library was double barcoded, with a SMART-Mk sample barcode plus Illumina barcodes, to control for contamination. Two successive PCR steps introduced TruSeq adapter sequences along with Illumina sample barcodes. The TCR alpha and beta cDNA libraries were sequenced on the Illumina HiSeq platform using custom primers. Regarding the original processing steps: Raw reads were processed with MiGEC to extract unique molecular identifiers, and MiXCR was used to determine CDR3 positions. Recombination models were inferred per individual with the repgenHMM and IGoR tools using an EM algorithm. The analysis of shared clonotypes was done with the tcR package in R, with sharing normalized by the product of cloneset sizes. Out-of-frame nonproductive sequences were analyzed to study raw recombination free of thymic and clonal selection effects. The raw public reads went through TCRdb reprocessing: fastp at Q25, MiXCR clone calling, in-frame beta chains kept. Merged by CDR3 protein, the rows form single entries marked with the most common genes and DNA. TCRdb, not the authors, supplied the V and J calls. Present in this sample are 1.5 million to 2 million distinct CDR3 sequences, about 32% of which were seen just once. 0.25% to 0.3% of the sample comes from the top ten.

CDR1 is given as LGHDT and CDR2 as YNNKEL, both from the germline V gene (reference sequence). Trimming costs V 5 bases and J 7 bases, and their ends lie 9 bases apart. There are 11 amino acids in the CDR3, from cysteine to phenylalanine inclusive. Only the CDR3 portion is preserved as DNA: 33 bases, with reading frame beginning at the first base. Points on this clonotype: Which antigen it targets is not known. No much larger clone exists at a distance of one base, and base qualities are not known.

Paper-wide results and their limitations: Compared with coincidental sharing between unrelated individuals, out-of-frame TCR alpha sequences shared between twins showed an excess of sequences with low generation probability. Invariant T cells such as MAIT and iNKT could partly confound zero-insertion analyses, though diverse VJ usage argued against this for most clonotypes. Recombination models systematically underestimated out-of-frame TCR alpha sharing in monozygotic twins but agreed with sharing between unrelated individuals. Conclusions relied on cross-sectional statistical analysis, since the same donors could not be followed over many years. The excess sharing between twins in beta out-of-frame sequences was weaker because fewer shared sequences reduced the signal-to-noise ratio. Abundant cord blood beta clonotypes had fewer insertions, young adult naive repertoires showed a similar but weaker trend, and memory repertoires showed no such trend.

Every donor was a healthy Caucasian. This receptor was taken from a newborn girl in good health. The chain was built from TRBV3-1 and TRBJ2-7; the D gene identity is not certain. The sample comprised cord blood. The CDR3 amino acid sequence is: CASSMGNEQYF. The bases are TGTGCCAGCAGCATGGGGAATGAGCAGTACTTC.